This section outlines one TCR beta chain sequence together with its context. These data are taken from a study of T cell changes during pregnancy in multiple sclerosis. Here immunoSEQ multiplex PCR was the method, and the copy in TCRdb shows in-frame clones only, minus some. The table records tens of thousands of clones, 88% of them present only once. The sequencing here drew on CD8+ T cells from peripheral blood mononuclear cells, taken after pregnancy. This clonotype originated in a female donor in good health, enrolled as a control in a pregnancy study.

The CDR3 protein is CASSDTSSGELFF. CDR3 coding DNA: TGTGCCAGCAGCGACACTAGCTCCGGGGAGCTGTTTTTT. This chain links TRBV6-4 with TRBJ2-2; TRBD2 is a possible D gene (6 bases). The germline V and J ends were trimmed by 6 bases and 6 bases, with 11 bases remaining between them. Germline CDR1 reads MRHNA; CDR2 reads SNTAGT. The CDR3 sequence is 13 residues long.